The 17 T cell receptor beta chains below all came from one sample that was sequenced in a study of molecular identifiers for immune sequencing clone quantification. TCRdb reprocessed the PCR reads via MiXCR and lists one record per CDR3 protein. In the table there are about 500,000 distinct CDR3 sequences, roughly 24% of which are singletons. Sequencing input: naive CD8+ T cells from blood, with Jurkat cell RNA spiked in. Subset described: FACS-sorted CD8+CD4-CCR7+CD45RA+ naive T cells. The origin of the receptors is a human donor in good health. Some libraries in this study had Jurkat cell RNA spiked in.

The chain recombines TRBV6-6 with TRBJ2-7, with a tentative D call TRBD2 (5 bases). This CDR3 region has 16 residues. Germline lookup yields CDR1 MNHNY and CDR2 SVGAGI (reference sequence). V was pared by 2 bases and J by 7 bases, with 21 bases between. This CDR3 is CASSYDLANPPGEQYF. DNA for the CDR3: TGTGCCAGCAGTTACGATTTGGCTAACCCACCGGGAGAGCAGTACTTC.

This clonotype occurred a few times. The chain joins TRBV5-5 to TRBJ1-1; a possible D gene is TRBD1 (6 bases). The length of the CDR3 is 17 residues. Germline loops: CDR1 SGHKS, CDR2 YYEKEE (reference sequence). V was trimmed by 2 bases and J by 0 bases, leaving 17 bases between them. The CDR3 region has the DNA TGTGCCAGCAGCTTTTTGGGGACACTGGATATGAACACTGAAGCTTTCTTT. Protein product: CASSFLGTLDMNTEAFF. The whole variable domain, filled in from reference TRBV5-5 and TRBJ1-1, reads DAGVTQSPTHLIKTRGQQVTLRCSPISGHKSVSWYQQVLGQGPQFIFQYYEKEERGRGNFPDRFSARQFPNYSSELNVNALLLGDSALYLCASSFLGTLDMNTEAFFGQGTRLTVV.

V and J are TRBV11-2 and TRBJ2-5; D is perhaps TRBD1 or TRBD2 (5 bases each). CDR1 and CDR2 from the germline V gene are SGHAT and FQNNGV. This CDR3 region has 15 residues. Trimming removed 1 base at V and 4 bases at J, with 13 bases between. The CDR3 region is CASSLAPAGRETQYF. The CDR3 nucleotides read TGTGCCAGCAGCTTAGCCCCGGCAGGGAGAGAGACCCAGTACTTC.

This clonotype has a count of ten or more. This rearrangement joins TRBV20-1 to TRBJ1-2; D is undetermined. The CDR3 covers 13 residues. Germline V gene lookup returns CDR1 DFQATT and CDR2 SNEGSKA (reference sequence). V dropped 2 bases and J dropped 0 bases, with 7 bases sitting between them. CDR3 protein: CSARSETNYGYTF. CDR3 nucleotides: TGCAGTGCTAGATCAGAAACTAACTATGGCTACACCTTC.

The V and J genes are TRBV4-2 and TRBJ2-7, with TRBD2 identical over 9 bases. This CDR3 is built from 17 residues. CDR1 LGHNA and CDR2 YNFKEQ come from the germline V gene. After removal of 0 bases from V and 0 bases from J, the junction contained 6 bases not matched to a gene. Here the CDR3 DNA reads TGTGCCAGCAGCCAAGAGTCGCTAGCGGGACGCTCCTACGAGCAGTACTTC. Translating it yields CASSQESLAGRSYEQYF.

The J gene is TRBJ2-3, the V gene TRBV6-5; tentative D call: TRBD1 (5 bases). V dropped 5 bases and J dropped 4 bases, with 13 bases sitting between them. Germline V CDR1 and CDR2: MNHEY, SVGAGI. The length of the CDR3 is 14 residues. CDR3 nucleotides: TGTGCCAGCAGTAACCTCCAGGGCGCAGATACGCAGTATTTT. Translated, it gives CASSNLQGADTQYF.

The CDR3 DNA reads as TGTGCCAGTAGTATAATGTGGACAGGAGTAAACACCGGGGAGCTGTTTTTT. This sequence encodes CASSIMWTGVNTGELFF. This chain joins TRBV19 and TRBJ2-2, with 7 bases lining up with TRBD1. There are 17 residues in the CDR3. The J segment lost 2 bases and the V segment lost 2 bases, leaving 8 bases of the junction unmatched. CDR1 LNHDA and CDR2 SQIVND come from the germline V gene (reference sequence).

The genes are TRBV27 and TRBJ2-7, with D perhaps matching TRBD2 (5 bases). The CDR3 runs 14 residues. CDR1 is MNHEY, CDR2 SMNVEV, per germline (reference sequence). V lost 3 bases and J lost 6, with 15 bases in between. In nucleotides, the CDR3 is TGTGCCAGCAGTTTGTGGACTGGATCCCGCGAGCAGTACTTC. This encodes CASSLWTGSREQYF.

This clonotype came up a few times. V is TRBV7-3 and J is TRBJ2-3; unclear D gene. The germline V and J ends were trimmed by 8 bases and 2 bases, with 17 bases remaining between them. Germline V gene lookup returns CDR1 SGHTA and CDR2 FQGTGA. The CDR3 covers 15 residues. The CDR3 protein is CASGPGFAFTDTQYF. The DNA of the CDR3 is TGTGCCAGCGGCCCGGGTTTTGCCTTCACAGATACGCAGTATTTT.

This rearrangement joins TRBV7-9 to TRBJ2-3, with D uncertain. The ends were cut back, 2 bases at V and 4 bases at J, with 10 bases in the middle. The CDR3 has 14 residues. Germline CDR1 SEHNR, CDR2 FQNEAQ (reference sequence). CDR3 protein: CASSLPVGADTQYF. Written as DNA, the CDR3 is TGTGCCAGCAGCTTACCGGTGGGCGCAGATACGCAGTATTTT.

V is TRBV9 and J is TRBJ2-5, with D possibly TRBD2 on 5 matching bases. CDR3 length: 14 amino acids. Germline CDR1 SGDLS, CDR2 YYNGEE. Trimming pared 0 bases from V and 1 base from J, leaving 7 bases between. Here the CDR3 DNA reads TGTGCCAGCAGCGTAGGCGGGCGCCAAGAGACCCAGTACTTC. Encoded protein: CASSVGGRQETQYF.

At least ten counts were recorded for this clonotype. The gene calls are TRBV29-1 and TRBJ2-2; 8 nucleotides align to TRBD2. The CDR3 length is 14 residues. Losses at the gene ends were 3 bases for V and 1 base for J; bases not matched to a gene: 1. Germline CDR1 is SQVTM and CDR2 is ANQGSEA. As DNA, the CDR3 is TGCAGCGTTGACGGGGGGGTGAACACCGGGGAGCTGTTTTTT. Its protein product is CSVDGGVNTGELFF.

Here the CDR3 DNA reads TGTGCCAGCAGCGAGGCCCCCTGGGGTGCCTATGGCTACACCTTC. It specifies CASSEAPWGAYGYTF. The V gene is TRBV5-6, the J gene TRBJ1-2; D unresolved. The V gene's germline CDR1 is SGHDT and CDR2 YYEEEE. CDR3 length equals 15 residues. The V end lost 4 bases, the J end lost 4 bases, and 17 bases lay between the germline ends.

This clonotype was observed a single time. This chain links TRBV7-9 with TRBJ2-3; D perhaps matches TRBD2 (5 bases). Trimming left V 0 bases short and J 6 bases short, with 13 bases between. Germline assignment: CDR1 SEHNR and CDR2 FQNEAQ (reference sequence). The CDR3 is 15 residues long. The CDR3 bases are TGTGCCAGCAGCTTAGCTTGGGAGTACGGCGATACGCAGTATTTT. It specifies CASSLAWEYGDTQYF.

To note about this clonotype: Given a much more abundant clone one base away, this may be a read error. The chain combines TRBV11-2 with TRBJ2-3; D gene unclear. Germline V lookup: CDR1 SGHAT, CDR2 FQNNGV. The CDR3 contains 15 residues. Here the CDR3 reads CASRLGGFITDTQYF. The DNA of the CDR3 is TGTGCCAGCCGCTTAGGTGGCTTTATCACAGATACGCAGTATTTT.

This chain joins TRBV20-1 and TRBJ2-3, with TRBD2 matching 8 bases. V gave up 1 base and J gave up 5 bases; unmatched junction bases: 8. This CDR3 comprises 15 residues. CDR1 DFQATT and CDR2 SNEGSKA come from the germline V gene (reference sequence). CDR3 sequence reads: CSARGGGLDGDTQYF. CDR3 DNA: TGCAGTGCTAGAGGGGGGGGACTAGACGGAGATACGCAGTATTTT.

This CDR3 is CASSEGRAGTEAFF. The CDR3 nucleotides are TGCGCCAGCAGTGAGGGCAGGGCCGGCACTGAAGCTTTCTTT. The chain carries TRBV10-2 and TRBJ1-1, with TRBD1 as a possible D gene (5 bases). V lost 2 bases to trimming and J lost 4 bases, with 11 bases between them. CDR1 is WSHSY and CDR2 is SAAADI in the germline V gene. The CDR3 length is 14 residues.